The 23 T cell receptor beta chains below were found in one sample sequenced in a study of response to subunit inactivated influenza vaccine. TCRdb reprocessed the RT-PCR reads via MiXCR and lists one record per CDR3 protein. The table has about 520,000 distinct CDR3 sequences, approximately 10% seen once; the top ten hold more than 10%. The specimen was PBMCs from blood, collected about 40 days after vaccination. The receptor source for this set is a man aged 50-60 years who received an inactivated influenza vaccine.

The chain is built from TRBV9 and TRBJ2-1, with 7 bases that match TRBD2. V dropped 0 bases and J dropped 5; count of bases not matched to a gene: 5. The CDR3 runs to 15 residues. Germline V lookup: CDR1 SGDLS, CDR2 YYNGEE. CDR3: CASSVGGGVNNEQFF. CDR3 sequence (DNA): TGTGCCAGCAGCGTAGGTGGGGGGGTGAACAATGAGCAGTTCTTC. Complete variable domain (other parts from reference TRBV9 and TRBJ2-1): DSGVTQTPKHLITATGQRVTLRCSPRSGDLSVYWYQQSLDQGLQFLIQYYNGEERAKGNILERFSAQQFPDLHSELNLSSLELGDSALYFCASSVGGGVNNEQFFGPGTRLTVL.

The chain links TRBV4-3 to TRBJ2-2; 12 bases align to TRBD2. The length of the CDR3 is 17 residues. Germline V gene lookup returns CDR1 LGHNA and CDR2 YSLEER. V gave up 3 bases and J gave up 1 base; unmatched junction bases: 3. The CDR3: CASSQLTSGRNTGELFF. The DNA of the CDR3 is TGCGCCAGCAGCCAGCTGACTAGCGGGAGGAACACCGGGGAGCTGTTTTTT.

This CDR3 reads CASNPGQGDYEQYF. CDR3 DNA: TGTGCCAGCAATCCGGGACAGGGGGATTACGAGCAGTACTTC. The chain combines TRBV6-1 with TRBJ2-7; 11 bases are shared with TRBD1. The germline CDR1 and CDR2 sequences are MNHNS and SASEGT. The ends lost 7 bases at V and 4 bases at J; junction bases unmatched: 6. The CDR3 has 14 amino acids.

The chain is built from TRBV27 and TRBJ2-1, with unresolved D. V was cut by 5 bases and J by 7 bases, with 12 bases left in between. Germline lookup yields CDR1 MNHEY and CDR2 SMNVEV (reference sequence). CDR3 size: 13 residues. CDR3 coding DNA: TGTGCCAGCAGTCCGACCTGGTGGAATGAGCAGTTCTTC. The encoded protein is CASSPTWWNEQFF.

This clonotype was seen at least ten times. The chain has TRBV16 and TRBJ1-5; D gene ambiguous. CDR1 and CDR2 (germline): KGHSY, FQNENV. V was cut by 0 bases and J by 7 bases, with 13 bases left in between. The CDR3 totals 15 residues. As DNA, the CDR3 is TGTGCCAGCAGCCAATCTCTGGGAGTTGGACAGCCCCAGCATTTT. Encoded protein: CASSQSLGVGQPQHF.

The genes are TRBV20-1 and TRBJ2-3; the D gene is possibly TRBD1 (5 bases). The CDR3 has 15 residues. Per germline, CDR1 DFQATT and CDR2 SNEGSKA (reference sequence). Trimming stripped 0 bases from V and 0 bases from J, with 10 bases between. The CDR3 DNA is TGCAGTGCTAGAGATGAAGGGGTTAGCACAGATACGCAGTATTTT. Protein sequence: CSARDEGVSTDTQYF.

The chain recombines TRBV7-8 with TRBJ2-7; D is unclear. The V end lost 5 bases, the J end lost 6 bases, and 8 bases lay between the germline ends. The CDR3 runs to 11 residues. CDR1 SGHVS and CDR2 FQNEAQ come from the germline V gene. The CDR3 sequence is CASSKNSEQYF. The CDR3 DNA follows: TGTGCCAGCAGCAAAAACAGCGAGCAGTACTTC.

This chain links TRBV27 with TRBJ2-5, with TRBD1 matching over 8 bases. Unmatched junction bases numbered 7, after V lost 3 bases and J lost 1 base. This CDR3 region has 16 residues. Germline V gives CDR1 MNHEY, CDR2 SMNVEV (reference sequence). In DNA, the CDR3 is TGTGCCAGCAGTTTTGATGGGACAGGAGGCCAAGAGACCCAGTACTTC. Residues: CASSFDGTGGQETQYF.

This clonotype occurred a few times. CDR3 sequence: CASSLGRNRAGELFF. In nucleotides, the CDR3 is TGTGCCAGCAGCTTGGGCAGGAATAGGGCCGGGGAGCTGTTTTTT. This chain links TRBV5-6 with TRBJ2-2; D not certain. Germline lookup yields CDR1 SGHDT and CDR2 YYEEEE. CDR3 length equals 15 residues. Trimming cost V 0 bases and J 6 bases, with 12 bases left between them.

This clonotype was found a few times. The rearrangement uses TRBV29-1 and TRBJ2-1, with a possible D match to TRBD2 (6 bases). The CDR3 sequence is 16 residues long. Trimming took 6 bases from V and 5 from J, leaving 23 bases between them. Germline values: CDR1 SQVTM, CDR2 ANQGSEA. The CDR3, as DNA: TGCAGCGTGGGCGCGGGGTGGGATTGGGTAAACAATGAGCAGTTCTTC. Its protein is CSVGAGWDWVNNEQFF.

The rearrangement joins TRBV27 to TRBJ2-7, with D unresolved. The CDR3 is 14 amino acids. Germline values: CDR1 MNHEY, CDR2 SMNVEV (reference sequence). The V end lost 0 bases, the J end lost 6 bases, and 12 bases lay between the germline ends. CDR3 in amino acids: CASSLSSGITEQYF. CDR3 nucleotide sequence: TGTGCCAGCAGTTTATCGTCTGGGATAACCGAGCAGTACTTC.

The CDR3 nucleotides read TGTGCCAGCACCGAACTAGCGGGAGCCCCAGATACGCAGTATTTT. It codes for CASTELAGAPDTQYF. V usage is TRBV12-3 or TRBV12-4 and J usage is TRBJ2-3, with 11 bases matching TRBD2. CDR3 size: 15 residues. V lost 7 bases and J lost 4; bases outside the gene matches: 7.

As to this clonotype: Its ends do not fully match the called genes, so a read error is possible. The chain has TRBV18 and TRBJ2-1; 9 positions match TRBD1. Per the germline V gene, CDR1 is KGHSH and CDR2 is LQKENI. The CDR3 contains 14 residues. The CDR3 region has the DNA TGTGCCAGCTGGCGACAGGGGGTCGACAATGAGCAGTGCTTC. It encodes CASWRQGVDNEQCF.

This sequence joins TRBV20-1 and TRBJ2-3; 7 bases map to TRBD2. The CDR3 totals 18 residues. The germline CDR1 and CDR2 sequences are DFQATT and SNEGSKA (reference sequence). Germline trimming cut 0 bases from V and 6 bases from J; bases unmatched to any gene: 18. CDR3 DNA: TGCAGTGCTAGAGACAGGGAGTGGGCTAGCGGTCCCCAGGATACGCAGTATTTT. Translating gives CSARDREWASGPQDTQYF.

V and J are TRBV4-3 and TRBJ2-1, with 10 bases identical to TRBD2. V lost 0 bases and J lost 7; bases outside the gene matches: 15. Germline CDR1 and CDR2: LGHNA and YSLEER. This CDR3 has 19 amino acids. The CDR3 reads CASSQDGGSGGAPRNEQFF. In DNA form, the CDR3 reads TGCGCCAGCAGCCAAGATGGGGGCAGCGGGGGGGCCCCTCGTAATGAGCAGTTCTTC.

This clonotype occurred a few times. The gene calls are TRBV7-3 and TRBJ2-1; no firm D call. Germline lookup yields CDR1 SGHTA and CDR2 FQGTGA. V lost 0 bases, J lost 5 bases, and 8 bases lay in between. This CDR3 spans 14 amino acids. CDR3 loop: CASSLTGRDNEQFF. CDR3 DNA: TGTGCCAGCAGCTTAACGGGCCGGGACAATGAGCAGTTCTTC. Looking up the rest from reference TRBV7-3 and TRBJ2-1 gives the full variable domain: GAGVSQTPSNKVTEKGKYVELRCDPISGHTALYWYRQSLGQGPEFLIYFQGTGAADDSGLPNDRFFAVRPEGSVSTLKIQRTERGDSAVYLCASSLTGRDNEQFFGPGTRLTVL.

This clonotype was picked up a small number of times. V is TRBV10-3 and J is TRBJ2-1; D not certain. Germline V gives CDR1 ENHRY, CDR2 SYGVKD. The CDR3 runs 13 residues. The V gene lost 5 bases and the J gene lost 6 bases, with 11 bases spanning the gap. The DNA of the CDR3 is TGTGCCATCAGTCCCCCTACACTCAATGAGCAGTTCTTC. It is translated as CAISPPTLNEQFF.

This clonotype has a handful of counts. CDR3 sequence reads: CSARDVGRGTDTQYF. The CDR3 DNA is TGCAGTGCTAGAGATGTAGGCCGGGGCACAGATACGCAGTATTTT. The chain carries TRBV20-1 and TRBJ2-3, with D hard to call. V was pared by 0 bases and J by 1 base, with 11 bases between. The CDR3 has 15 amino acids. Germline CDR1 reads DFQATT; CDR2 reads SNEGSKA (reference sequence).

The rearrangement links TRBV27 to TRBJ2-7; 8 nucleotides line up with TRBD2. Germline assignment: CDR1 MNHEY and CDR2 SMNVEV (reference sequence). The trim removed 6 bases at V and 5 bases at J, leaving 6 bases unmatched. The CDR3 spans 13 residues. The CDR3 spells CASRPSGRNEQYF. The CDR3 nucleotides read TGTGCCAGCAGGCCCAGCGGGAGAAACGAGCAGTACTTC.

This clonotype was observed many times. J is TRBJ1-1 and V is TRBV4-3, with a possible D match to TRBD1 (5 bases). The germline V gene encodes CDR1 LGHNA and CDR2 YSLEER. V lost 4 bases and J 5 bases, leaving 17 bases between the germline ends. The CDR3 sequence is 15 residues long. The DNA for the CDR3 is TGCGCCAGCAGCCCGGTATGGGGGGGAGAGACTGAAGCTTTCTTT. Protein: CASSPVWGGETEAFF.

Note on this clonotype: This may stem from a read error, because a much larger clone lies one nucleotide away. The chain links TRBV12-3 or TRBV12-4 to TRBJ1-5; D is perhaps TRBD1 (5 bases). This CDR3 region has 15 residues. The CDR3 sequence: CASSWGGNSNKPQHF. CDR3 coding DNA: TGTGCCAGCAGTTGGGGGGGTAATAGCAATAAGCCCCAGCATTTT.

This clonotype has only a few counts. Germline and junction disagree at one end, which may indicate a read error. The V and J genes are TRBV7-2 and TRBJ1-4, with a tentative D call TRBD1 (6 bases). Germline V CDR1 and CDR2: SGHTA, FQGNSA. The CDR3 extends over 17 amino acids. CDR3 sequence reads: CATAGGTPFATNKKLFF. The CDR3 nucleotides are TGTGCCACCGCGGGCGGGACACCATTTGCAACTAATAAAAAACTGTTTTTT.

The chain joins TRBV20-1 to TRBJ1-1; the D gene is possibly TRBD1 (5 bases). This CDR3 spans 13 amino acids. V was cut by 6 bases and J by 3 bases, with 14 bases left in between. Germline V gene sequence: CDR1 DFQATT, CDR2 SNEGSKA (reference sequence). For the CDR3, the DNA is TGCAGTGCAGACCCCTGGGGGGACACTGAAGCTTTCTTT. Residues: CSADPWGDTEAFF.